The clone carrying this T cell receptor (beta chain) has just a few counts. Each CDR3 protein is one row after TCRdb ran MiXCR on the 5' RACE reads. The sample includes around 10,000 distinct CDR3 sequences, roughly a quarter seen only once; the top ten take 2.5% to 3.5%. V lost 0 bases, J lost 4 bases, and 10 bases lay in between. Germline lookup yields CDR1 DFQATT and CDR2 SNEGSKA (reference sequence). CDR3 length: 14 amino acids. Cells sorted as Tregs were CD4+, CD25+ and CD127-/low. This TCR derives from a female donor with breast cancer. V usage is TRBV20-1 and J usage is TRBJ2-1, with unresolved D. Material for sequencing was Tregs sorted from a lymph node. The CDR3 sequence: CSARDQEKYNEQFF. The CDR3 nucleotides read TGCAGTGCTAGAGATCAGGAAAAATACAATGAGCAGTTCTTC.